This T cell receptor beta chain derives from a study of cytomegalovirus exposure and HLA in healthy donors. Study-wide findings and caveats: The study designated 150 or so TCR beta chains cytomegalovirus-associated. As a later analysis showed, a missense DCLRE1C variant was linked to trimming of TCR beta V- and J-genes.

This clone occurred a few times. The antigen is not known. It was with 60 Vbeta and 13 Jbeta primers that the PCR ran. The repertoire was sequenced with immunoSEQ multiplex PCR; TCRdb's copy has only in-frame clones and lacks some. The data hold some 120,000 clones, with around 78% observed a single time. Germline CDR1 is SGHNT and CDR2 is YYREEE (reference sequence). The CDR3 contains 14 residues. Losses at the gene ends were 4 bases for V and 7 bases for J; bases not matched to a gene: 6. The sequence was collected from a man in his forties or fifties in good health and CMV-seronegative. The material sequenced was PBMCs. This sequence joins TRBV5-4 and TRBJ2-7; 12 positions match TRBD1. The CDR3 here is CASSRDRGLGEQYF. The CDR3 DNA is TGTGCCAGCAGCCGGGACAGGGGGCTAGGTGAGCAGTACTTC.